The clone carrying this T cell receptor beta chain was observed a handful of times. There are 16 residues in the CDR3. Per the original methods: Amplification from reference gene primers served as the basis for estimated nucleated cell counts. Measured with immunoSEQ multiplex PCR; TCRdb has only the in-frame clones, and not every one. That table gives V, J and clone size, and the DNA gave D and trimming. The repertoire holds over 55,000 clones, roughly 87% seen once, with 22% in the top ten. The data were taken from a study of blood T cell repertoires in COVID-19. In the study overall: There were acute and convalescent COVID-19 samples, and they came from the United States, Italy and Spain. The cDNA or gDNA used as material had been derived from T cells, B-cell-depleted T cells, or PBMCs.

It was during active infection that Seattle patients were enrolled and then longitudinally followed. The sample consisted of peripheral blood. The V and J genes are TRBV12-2 and TRBJ1-1; TRBD1 is the table's D call and was not checked against the DNA. TRBV12-2 is labeled a pseudogene. The sequence came from a woman over 75 with COVID-19, enrolled during active disease. This chain's CDR3 is CASRLADRVMDTEAFF. DNA for the CDR3: TGTGCAAGTCGCTTAGCGGACAGGGTGATGGACACTGAAGCTTTCTTT.